This paragraph reports one TCR beta chain. What it binds is unknown. Repertoires were generated with immunoSEQ multiplex PCR, while TCRdb's copy carries only in-frame clones and drops some. The profile shows 35,000 to 40,000 clones, roughly 69% of them singletons. The germline gives CDR1 LNHDA, CDR2 SQIVND (reference sequence). This CDR3 region has 15 residues. V lost 5 bases and J lost 0, with 12 bases in between. This specimen comes from a study of vaccination effects on CD4 cells after COVID-19. Overall study: All study participants received two doses of BNT162b2 or mRNA-1273 vaccine. Sampling of a couple of convalescent patients took place 16 days and one week prior to vaccination. Whole-study findings and limits: Clones of infection and vaccine origin contracted markedly late after vaccination. Early timepoints after infection were absent, and convalescent patients were few in the study.

ViraFEST used viral peptide pools to expand antigen-specific CD4+ T cells before sequencing. Once cultured for roughly ten days, the cells underwent separation to obtain CD4+ T cells. From March to December 2020, the person had a SARS-CoV-2 infection that was confirmed by PCR. The clonotype originates from a human donor who had a prior SARS-CoV-2 infection. The chain joins TRBV19 to TRBJ2-3; D is possibly TRBD1 (6 bases). The sample here was CD4+ T cells from PBMCs cultured with HCoV-NL63 spike peptides, taken before COVID-19 vaccination. The CDR3 loop is CASSPTGISTDTQYF. CDR3 nucleotide sequence: TGTGCCAGTAGTCCAACAGGGATTAGCACAGATACGCAGTATTTT.